Shown below are 13 T cell receptor beta chains from a single sample sequenced in a study of prognosis after radiotherapy for stage I lung cancer. Template was genomic DNA; TCR beta CDR3 amplified in two multiplex PCR rounds. The first PCR round targeted every TRBV and TRBJ gene with specific primers. From the multiplex PCR reads, TCRdb called clonotypes with MiXCR, one entry per CDR3 protein. The sample contains roughly 11,000 distinct CDR3 sequences, approximately 40% of which appear only once. Sequencing used PBMCs, obtained before or after stereotactic body radiation therapy (not recorded which). The receptors shown here come from a donor aged 50 or older with non-small cell lung cancer.

This clonotype was found many times. The chain combines TRBV6-1 with TRBJ1-2; D call uncertain. The V gene's germline CDR1 is MNHNS and CDR2 SASEGT. The CDR3 totals 12 residues. The V end was cut by 8 bases, the J end by 8 bases, with 15 bases between. CDR3 DNA sequence: TGTGCCAGCCTTGGCCGTACTTCAGGCTACACCTTC. The encoded protein is CASLGRTSGYTF.

This clonotype appeared many times. The chain recombines TRBV4-1 with TRBJ2-4; maybe TRBD1 (6 bases). CDR1 is MGHRA and CDR2 is YSYEKL in the germline V gene. V lost 2 bases, J lost 1 base, and 12 bases lay in between. The CDR3 extends over 16 amino acids. CDR3 in amino acids: CASSQTQGKAKNIQYF. DNA for the CDR3: TGCGCCAGCAGCCAAACACAGGGTAAGGCCAAAAACATTCAGTACTTC.

The chain is built from TRBV20-1 and TRBJ2-3, with TRBD2 identical over 9 bases. This CDR3 contains 15 residues. V dropped 3 bases and J dropped 5; count of bases not matched to a gene: 9. The germline CDR1 and CDR2 sequences are DFQATT and SNEGSKA (reference sequence). The CDR3 region is CSARGGRGGGDTQYF. The CDR3 DNA sequence: TGCAGTGCTAGGGGCGGGAGGGGCGGTGGAGATACGCAGTATTTT.

The table lists this clonotype with many counts. This may arise from a read error, as a much more abundant clone is one base away. The V and J genes are TRBV5-6 and TRBJ1-6, with a possible D match to TRBD1 (5 bases). The CDR3 is made up of 15 amino acids. Looked up from germline, CDR1 is SGHDT and CDR2 is YYEEEE. Trimming removed 2 bases from V and 9 bases from J, with 15 bases in between. The CDR3 DNA reads as TGTGCCAGCAGCTTTCCGAGGACCGGGGGTTCACCCCTCCACTTT. Encoded protein: CASSFPRTGGSPLHF.

This clonotype was seen many times. The rearrangement links TRBV4-3 to TRBJ2-3; 7 nucleotides line up with TRBD2. The junction had 6 bases not matched to a gene; V was cut back by 0 bases and J by 0 bases. The V gene's germline CDR1 is LGHNA and CDR2 YSLEER. The CDR3 is 17 amino acids. CDR3 protein: CASSQDLPAGSTDTQYF. The CDR3 nucleotides read TGCGCCAGCAGCCAAGATCTTCCAGCGGGGAGCACAGATACGCAGTATTTT.

The chain recombines TRBV20-1 with TRBJ2-1; 13 nucleotides align to TRBD2. The junction had 3 bases not matched to a gene; V was cut back by 0 bases and J by 7 bases. Germline lookup yields CDR1 DFQATT and CDR2 SNEGSKA (reference sequence). This CDR3 has 15 residues. The chain's CDR3 is CSARELAGGSNEQFF. The CDR3 DNA reads as TGCAGTGCTAGAGAACTAGCGGGAGGGTCGAATGAGCAGTTCTTC.

The chain couples TRBV2 to TRBJ2-1; maybe TRBD2 (6 bases). Deletions cut 6 bases from V and 4 bases from J, with 16 bases between. Germline values: CDR1 SNHLY, CDR2 FYNNEI. CDR3 size: 15 residues. The CDR3 sequence: CASRGRLGGYNEQFF. The DNA of the CDR3 is TGTGCCAGCAGGGGGAGACTCGGGGGATACAATGAGCAGTTCTTC.

V usage is TRBV24-1 and J usage is TRBJ2-6; TRBD1 aligns across 8 bases. This CDR3 is built from 21 residues. Unmatched junction bases numbered 27, after V lost 9 bases and J lost 6 bases. Looked up from germline, CDR1 is KGHDR and CDR2 is SFDVKD. The CDR3 spells CATAVLQSFRDRRLLANVLTF. In DNA form, the CDR3 reads TGTGCCACCGCAGTCCTTCAGAGTTTCCGGGACAGGAGGCTCTTGGCCAACGTCCTGACTTTC.

This chain links TRBV10-3 with TRBJ2-5; tentatively, D is TRBD1 or TRBD2 (5 bases each). Germline CDR1 reads ENHRY; CDR2 reads SYGVKD. The CDR3 extends over 14 amino acids. V lost 2 bases and J lost 5, with 12 bases in between. In DNA, the CDR3 is TGTGCCATCAGTGAGCCGAGGGGCGATGAGACCCAGTACTTC. It yields the protein CAISEPRGDETQYF.

This clonotype showed up many times. The chain employs TRBV25-1 and TRBJ1-2; D remains ambiguous. Germline-derived CDR1 and CDR2 are MGHDK and SYGVNS. Trimming left V 6 bases short and J 8 bases short, with 13 bases between. The CDR3 length is 12 residues. The chain's CDR3 is CASSYSGFGYTF. The CDR3 region has the DNA TGTGCCAGCAGCTACTCAGGTTTCGGCTACACCTTC.

In this sample, this clonotype turned up many times. This may come from a read error, since a much larger clone is one base off. The V and J genes are TRBV29-1 and TRBJ2-3; possibly TRBD1 for D (6 bases). The CDR3 covers 14 residues. Trimming removed 7 bases from V and 4 bases from J, with 18 bases in between. The germline V gene encodes CDR1 SQVTM and CDR2 ANQGSEA. The DNA of the CDR3 is TGCAGCGGTGCAGAGGGCAGGGGTGCAGATACGCAGTATTTT. Encoded protein: CSGAEGRGADTQYF.

The chain carries TRBV6-5 and TRBJ2-7, with 9 bases aligning to TRBD2. V trimming: 4 bases; J trimming: 1 base; junction bases outside the gene matches: 5. This CDR3 has 15 residues. Germline V CDR1 and CDR2: MNHEY, SVGAGI. CDR3: CASSWKTSGSYEQYF. CDR3 DNA sequence: TGTGCCAGCAGTTGGAAGACTAGCGGTTCCTACGAGCAGTACTTC.

This clonotype was recorded many times. This CDR3 is CASSQLTGISGNTIYF. The CDR3 DNA reads as TGCGCCAGCAGCCAGCTAACAGGGATTTCTGGAAACACCATATATTTT. The V gene is TRBV4-1, the J gene TRBJ1-3, with D possibly matching TRBD1 (6 bases). This CDR3 has 16 residues. V was shortened by 3 bases and J by 1 base, with 13 bases between the two germline ends. Germline values: CDR1 MGHRA, CDR2 YSYEKL.